This T cell receptor (beta chain) was profiled in a study of T cell clusters in autoimmune cytopenias. This clonotype shows up as medium-sized by frequency. What it recognizes is unknown. Points from the study as a whole: TRB repertoire shifts in secondary cytopenia and chronic lymphocytic leukemia mostly reflected lymphoma, not autoimmunity. A dominant lymphoma-associated repertoire apparently masked the cluster-lack signature in secondary cytopenia versus chronic lymphocytic leukemia. Physiological T cell clusters of healthy donors were apparently absent in primary autoimmune cytopenia patients.

One tube held mixed TRB-A and TRB-B primer pools for touch-down PCR. TCRdb reprocessed the multiplex PCR reads and keeps a single row for each CDR3 protein, giving no DNA. The listing contains 5,500 to 7,500 distinct CDR3 sequences. About 39,000 genome equivalents of blood DNA were amplified for TRB. In addition, the sample was reused for a study of T cell repertoires in aging, cancer and after chemotherapy. Per that study: Healthy donors lost TCR diversity with age mainly through richness, cancer patients through richness and evenness.

This sequence was found in a human donor in good health. The sequencing input was peripheral blood.

The CDR3 loop reads CSVEDPGTSGRNEQFF. The rearrangement links TRBV29-1 to TRBJ2-1; TCRdb outputs TRBD2, but without DNA this stays unchecked. This CDR3 has 16 residues. In germline, CDR1 is SQVTM, CDR2 ANQGSEA.